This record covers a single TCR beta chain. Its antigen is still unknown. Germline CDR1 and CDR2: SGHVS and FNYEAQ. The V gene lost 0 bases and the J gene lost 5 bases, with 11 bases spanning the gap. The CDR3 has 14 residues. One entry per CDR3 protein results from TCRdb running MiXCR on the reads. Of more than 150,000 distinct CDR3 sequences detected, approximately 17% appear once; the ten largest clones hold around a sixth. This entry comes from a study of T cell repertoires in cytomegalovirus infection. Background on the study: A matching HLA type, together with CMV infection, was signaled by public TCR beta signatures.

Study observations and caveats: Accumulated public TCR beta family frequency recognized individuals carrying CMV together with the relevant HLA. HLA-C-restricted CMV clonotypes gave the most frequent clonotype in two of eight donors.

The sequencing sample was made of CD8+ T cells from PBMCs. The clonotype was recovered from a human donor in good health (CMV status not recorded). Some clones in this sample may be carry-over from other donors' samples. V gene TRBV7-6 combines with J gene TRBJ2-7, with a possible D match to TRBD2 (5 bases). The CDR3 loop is CASSLAAGVDEQYF. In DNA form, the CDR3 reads TGTGCCAGCAGCTTAGCGGCCGGGGTTGACGAGCAGTACTTC. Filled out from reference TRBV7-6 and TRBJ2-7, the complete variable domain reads GAGVSQSPRYKVTKRGQDVALRCDPISGHVSLYWYRQALGQGPEFLTYFNYEAQQDKSGLPNDRFSAERPEGSISTLTIQRTEQRDSAMYRCASSLAAGVDEQYFGPGTRLTVT.